This T cell receptor beta chain was observed in a study of tumor-infiltrating lymphocytes in primary liver carcinoma. From germline, CDR1 is SQVTM and CDR2 ANQGSEA. This CDR3 region has 13 residues. The V and J ends lost 4 bases and 5 bases respectively, with 15 bases between them. From roughly 470 ng total RNA, TCR beta cDNA was generated with a primer in the constant region. Three nested multiplex PCR rounds, a slightly modified ARM-PCR method, built the TCR beta libraries. PCR rounds one and two used TRBV1-TRBV30 forward primers with a C-beta reverse primer for around 11 cycles each. TCRdb processed the multiplex PCR reads anew with MiXCR; each CDR3 protein has one entry. Of 50,000 or so distinct CDR3 sequences listed, 65% to 85% were seen once; the top ten hold roughly 25%. Co-extracting RNA and DNA was done with about 20-34 mg of unsorted bulk tissue as input. There were only treatment-naive patients, all with chronic HBV infection.

The V and J genes are TRBV29-1 and TRBJ2-7, with D tentatively TRBD2 (6 bases). This TCR was recovered from a man aged 35-49 years with primary liver carcinoma and hepatitis B virus infection. Material: liver tumor tissue from sampling region 5. Subset in this sample: tumor region T5, tumor centre. CDR3 residues: CSVAGTPPNEQYF. Here the CDR3 DNA reads TGCAGCGTTGCCGGGACTCCTCCCAACGAGCAGTACTTC.